A selection of T cell receptor beta chains follows, all from one sample in a study of chemoradiotherapy in HPV16-positive cancers. Sequencing was performed with immunoSEQ multiplex PCR; in TCRdb, only in-frame clones are kept and a portion is missing. The sample holds about 34,000 clones, approximately 90% seen once. Material: blood, obtained from a patient who underwent chemoradiotherapy. These receptors were collected from a human donor with HPV-associated anogenital cancer. CDR3s include the opening cysteine and the closing phenylalanine or tryptophan.

j_call v_call cdr3_aa
TRBJ2-7 TRBV5-6 CASSFTGQKYEQYF
TRBJ1-2 TRBV29-1 CSVWGPGIIADGYTF
TRBJ2-5 TRBV5-1 CASTDMTSGGKTQYF
TRBJ2-1 TRBV9 CASSSRRGGALNEQFF
TRBJ1-6 TRBV27 CASKQGSSPLHF
TRBJ2-1 TRBV5-6 CASSLTGAGYNEQFF
TRBJ1-1 TRBV18 CASSPKAAVNTEAFF
TRBJ1-6 TRBV4-2 CASSQGRPYPYNSPLHF
TRBJ1-2 TRBV4-2 CASSHEDRVGGYTF
TRBJ2-3 TRBV9 CASSFGVRLADTQYF
TRBJ2-3 TRBV7-9 CASSFTSRTDTQYF
TRBJ2-7 TRBV28 CASSSYGYEQYF
TRBJ2-1 TRBV27 CASSLLGRRDDEQFF
TRBJ1-2 TRBV19 CASSRDRADYGYTF
TRBJ2-1 TRBV7-6 CASSLEGDREQFF
TRBJ2-1 TRBV9 CASSVQRTMNTQFF
TRBJ1-1 TRBV10-3 CAISPPGGNTEAFF
TRBJ2-3 TRBV13 CASSWKGGVIDTQYF
TRBJ1-1 TRBV5-4 CASSQAVDWEAFF
TRBJ1-6 TRBV21-1 CASSKASSRDRGSYNSPLHF
TRBJ2-5 TRBV19 CASSMTTWVGQETQYF
TRBJ1-2 TRBV5-3 CARRTGTGVYGYTF
TRBJ2-5 TRBV5-5 CASSLVTSHQETQYF
TRBJ2-7 TRBV6-6 CASSYSKDRGDYEQYF
TRBJ2-3 TRBV6-4 CASSRTISDTQYF
TRBJ2-3 TRBV2 CASRSLAGRSDTQYF
TRBJ1-4 TRBV14 CASSQEKTARNEKLFF
TRBJ1-2 TRBV4-3 CASSRRGTGGVHGYTF
TRBJ2-3 TRBV7-3 CASSPGTSGGLGRTQYF
TRBJ2-2 TRBV5-6 CASSFNINTGELFF
TRBJ2-1 TRBV6-5 CASSPSLVAGEFF
TRBJ2-3 TRBV6-6 CASNNRGEGTDTQYF
TRBJ1-4 TRBV18 CASSPESGAVVKKLFF
TRBJ1-2 TRBV11-1 CASSLLIERGYTF
TRBJ2-2 TRBV7-9 CASSSPAGGQFSGELFF
TRBJ1-6 TRBV18 CASSPPNGISPLHF
TRBJ2-3 TRBV5-1 CASSLGGPTDTQYF
TRBJ2-7 TRBV5-6 CASSSGQGRYEQYF
TRBJ1-2 TRBV7-9 CASSLGGAGYTF
TRBJ2-1 TRBV4-1 CASSPWGALNEQFF
TRBJ2-7 TRBV13 CASSSTGTVIYEQYF
TRBJ1-1 TRBV5-1 CASSLQEADTEAFF
TRBJ1-2 TRBV4-2 CASSRRQGRENYGYTF
TRBJ2-7 TRBV9 CASSSDPSQVAYEQYF
TRBJ1-5 TRBV2 CASRDSGTGINQPQHF
TRBJ1-5 TRBV30 CAWSRKQGGQPQHF
TRBJ2-3 TRBV5-1 CASSLNRGRGDTQYF
TRBJ1-3 TRBV5-3 CARSRKGAGNTIYF
TRBJ2-3 TRBV11-2 CASAQALSTDTQYF
TRBJ2-1 TRBV13 CASSALGLAGGGYEQFF
TRBJ1-1 TRBV25-1 CASSERDSLEGMNTEAFF
TRBJ2-7 TRBV11-2 CASSLSELTYEQYF